This T cell receptor (beta chain) was captured by sequencing in a study of beta chain features in type 1 diabetes. Via CD45RO/CCR7/CD25/CD127/CD95/CD27, cells of the CD4+ naive, central memory, regulatory and stem cell-like memory subsets were sorted. Overall study findings and caveats: There was a moderate but significant shortening of TCRB CDR3s in all four CD4+ subsets of Type 1 diabetes patients.

The table lists this clone with a few counts. The antigen remains undetermined. The isolated RNA, all of it, was reverse transcribed, so expressed TCRB transcripts were what got sequenced. The method was immunoSEQ multiplex PCR; TCRdb's version includes in-frame clones alone and lacks a portion of them. The repertoire consists of about 700,000 clones, with about an eighth occurring once and the leading ten covering 0.022%. The CDR3 totals 14 residues. CDR1 is MDHEN and CDR2 is SYDVKM in the germline V gene. Trimming took 4 bases from V and 10 from J; bases not matched to a gene: 6. The sequence was collected from a man between 18 and 29 years old with type 1 diabetes. The sequenced sample was naive CD4+ T cells from blood. This rearrangement joins TRBV28 to TRBJ2-1, with 11 bases lining up with TRBD2. CDR3: CASSSGTSGPEQFF. DNA for the CDR3: TGTGCCAGCAGTTCCGGGACTAGCGGTCCGGAGCAGTTCTTC. Full variable domain (missing parts from reference TRBV28 and TRBJ2-1): DVKVTQSSRYLVKRTGEKVFLECVQDMDHENMFWYRQDPGLGLRLIYFSYDVKMKEKGDIPEGYSVSREKKERFSLILESASTNQTSMYLCASSSGTSGPEQFFGPGTRLTVL.